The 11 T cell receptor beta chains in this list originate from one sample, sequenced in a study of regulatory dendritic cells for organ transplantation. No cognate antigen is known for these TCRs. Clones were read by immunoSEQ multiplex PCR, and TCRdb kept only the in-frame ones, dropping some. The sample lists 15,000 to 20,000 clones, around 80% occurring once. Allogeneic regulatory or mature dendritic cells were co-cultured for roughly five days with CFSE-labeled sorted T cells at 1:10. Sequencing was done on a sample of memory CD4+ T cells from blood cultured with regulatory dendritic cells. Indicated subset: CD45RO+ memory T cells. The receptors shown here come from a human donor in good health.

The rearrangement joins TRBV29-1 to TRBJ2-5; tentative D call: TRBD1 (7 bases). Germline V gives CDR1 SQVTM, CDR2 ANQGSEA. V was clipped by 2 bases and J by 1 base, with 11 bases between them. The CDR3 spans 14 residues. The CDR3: CSVESGGLQETQYF. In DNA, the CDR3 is TGCAGCGTTGAATCAGGGGGGCTCCAAGAGACCCAGTACTTC.

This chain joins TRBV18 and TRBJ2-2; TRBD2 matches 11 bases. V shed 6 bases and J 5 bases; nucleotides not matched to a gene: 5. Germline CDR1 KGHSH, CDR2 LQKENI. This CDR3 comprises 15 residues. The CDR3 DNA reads TGTGCCAGCTCTGGGACTAGCGGAACTACCGGGGAGCTGTTTTTT. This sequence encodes CASSGTSGTTGELFF.

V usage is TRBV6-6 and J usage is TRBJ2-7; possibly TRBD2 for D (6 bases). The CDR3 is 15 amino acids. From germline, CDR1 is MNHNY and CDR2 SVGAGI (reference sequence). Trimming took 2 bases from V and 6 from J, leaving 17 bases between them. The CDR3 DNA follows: TGTGCCAGCAGTTACGGGCAGGATGTCGGGGGCGAGCAGTACTTC. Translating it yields CASSYGQDVGGEQYF.

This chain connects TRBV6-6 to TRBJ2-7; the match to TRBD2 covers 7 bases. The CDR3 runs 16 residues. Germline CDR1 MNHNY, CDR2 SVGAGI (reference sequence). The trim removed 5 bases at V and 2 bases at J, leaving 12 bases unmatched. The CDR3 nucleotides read TGTGCCAGCAGTCCGCGTGGCGAGCGGGAAACCTACGAGCAGTACTTC. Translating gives CASSPRGERETYEQYF.

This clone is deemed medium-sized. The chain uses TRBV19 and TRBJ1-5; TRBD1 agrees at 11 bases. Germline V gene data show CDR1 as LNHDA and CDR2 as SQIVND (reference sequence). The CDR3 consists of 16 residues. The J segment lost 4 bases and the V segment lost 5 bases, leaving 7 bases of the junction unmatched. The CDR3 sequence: CASSLIGQGANQPQHF. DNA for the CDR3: TGTGCCAGTAGTCTCATTGGACAGGGGGCGAATCAGCCCCAGCATTTT.

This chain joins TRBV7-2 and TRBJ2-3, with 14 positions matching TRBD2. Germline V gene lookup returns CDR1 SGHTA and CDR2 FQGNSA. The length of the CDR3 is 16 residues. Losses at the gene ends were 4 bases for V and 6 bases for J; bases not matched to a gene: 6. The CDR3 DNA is TGTGCCAGCAGCTCCCGACTAGCGGGGGGGCGGGATACGCAGTATTTT. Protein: CASSSRLAGGRDTQYF. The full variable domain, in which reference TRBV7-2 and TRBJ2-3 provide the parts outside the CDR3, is GAGVSQSPSNKVTEKGKDVELRCDPISGHTALYWYRQSLGQGLEFLIYFQGNSAPDKSGLPSDRFSAERTGGSVSTLTIQRTQQEDSAVYLCASSSRLAGGRDTQYFGPGTRLTVL.

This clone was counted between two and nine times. The CDR3: CASRQRSSYEQYF. The CDR3 DNA follows: TGCGCCAGCAGGCAGCGGTCCTCCTACGAGCAGTACTTC. This chain uses TRBV10-2 with TRBJ2-7; D may be TRBD2 (5 bases). The V gene lost 6 bases and the J gene lost 0 bases, with 9 bases spanning the gap. This CDR3 contains 13 residues. Per the germline V gene, CDR1 is WSHSY and CDR2 is SAAADI.

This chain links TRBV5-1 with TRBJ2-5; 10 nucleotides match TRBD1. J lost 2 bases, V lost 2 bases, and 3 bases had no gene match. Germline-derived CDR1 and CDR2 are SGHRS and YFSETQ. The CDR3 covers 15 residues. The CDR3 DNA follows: TGCGCCAGCAGCTTAAGGACAGGGGGTCAAGAGACCCAGTACTTC. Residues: CASSLRTGGQETQYF.

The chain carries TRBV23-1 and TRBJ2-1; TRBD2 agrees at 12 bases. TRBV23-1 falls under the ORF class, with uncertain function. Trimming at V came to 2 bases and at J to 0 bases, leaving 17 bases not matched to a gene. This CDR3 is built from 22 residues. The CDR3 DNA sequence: TGCGCCAGCAGTCAAGCACTAGCGGGAGGAATACCATTGACAAGCTCCTACAATGAGCAGTTCTTC. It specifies CASSQALAGGIPLTSSYNEQFF.

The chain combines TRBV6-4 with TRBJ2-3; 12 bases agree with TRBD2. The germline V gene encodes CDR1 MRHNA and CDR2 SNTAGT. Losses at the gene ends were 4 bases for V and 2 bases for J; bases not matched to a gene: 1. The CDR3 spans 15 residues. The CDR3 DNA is TGTGCCAGCAGTGCTAGCGGGGGGGCCACAGATACGCAGTATTTT. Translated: CASSASGGATDTQYF.

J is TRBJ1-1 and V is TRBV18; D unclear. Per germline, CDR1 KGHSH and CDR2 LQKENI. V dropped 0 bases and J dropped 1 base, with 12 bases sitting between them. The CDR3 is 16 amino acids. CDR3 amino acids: CASSPPSGPRNTEAFF. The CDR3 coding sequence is TGTGCCAGCTCACCACCGTCCGGACCCAGGAACACTGAAGCTTTCTTT.